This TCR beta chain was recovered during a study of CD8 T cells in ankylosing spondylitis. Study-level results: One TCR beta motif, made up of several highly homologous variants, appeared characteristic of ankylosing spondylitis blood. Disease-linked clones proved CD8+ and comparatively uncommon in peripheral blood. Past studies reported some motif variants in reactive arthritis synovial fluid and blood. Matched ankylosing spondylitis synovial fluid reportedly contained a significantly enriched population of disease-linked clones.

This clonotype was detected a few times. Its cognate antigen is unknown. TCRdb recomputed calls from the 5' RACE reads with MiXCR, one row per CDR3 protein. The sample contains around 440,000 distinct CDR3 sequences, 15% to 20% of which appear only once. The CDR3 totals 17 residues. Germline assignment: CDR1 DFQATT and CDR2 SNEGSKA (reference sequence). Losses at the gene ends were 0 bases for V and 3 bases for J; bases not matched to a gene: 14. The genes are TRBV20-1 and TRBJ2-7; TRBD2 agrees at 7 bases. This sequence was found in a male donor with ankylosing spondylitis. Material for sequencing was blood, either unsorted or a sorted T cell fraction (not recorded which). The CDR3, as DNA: TGCAGTGCTAGAGATCATCGCTCGCGGGAGTCGGTCTACGAGCAGTACTTC. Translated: CSARDHRSRESVYEQYF.